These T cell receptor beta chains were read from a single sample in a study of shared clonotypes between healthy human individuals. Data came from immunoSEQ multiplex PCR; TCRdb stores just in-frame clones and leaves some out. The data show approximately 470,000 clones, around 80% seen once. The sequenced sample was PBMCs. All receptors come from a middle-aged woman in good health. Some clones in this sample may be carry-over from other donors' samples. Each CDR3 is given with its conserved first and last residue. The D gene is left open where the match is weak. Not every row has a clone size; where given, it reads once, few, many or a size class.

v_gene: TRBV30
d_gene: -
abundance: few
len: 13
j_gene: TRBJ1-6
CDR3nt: TGTGCCAGCAGGAGCTCCTATAATTCACCCCTCCACTTT
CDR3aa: CASRSSYNSPLHF

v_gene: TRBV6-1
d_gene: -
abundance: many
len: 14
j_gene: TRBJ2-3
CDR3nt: TGTGCCAGCAGTGTCAGCGGAGCTACAGATACGCAGTATTTT
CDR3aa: CASSVSGATDTQYF

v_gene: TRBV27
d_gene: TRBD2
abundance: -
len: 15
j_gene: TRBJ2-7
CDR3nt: TGTGCCAGCAGGGCCCAGCGGGAGGGAACCTACGAGCAGTACTTC
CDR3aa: CASRAQREGTYEQYF

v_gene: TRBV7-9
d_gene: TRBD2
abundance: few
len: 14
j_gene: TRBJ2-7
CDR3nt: TGTGCCAGCAGCGCACCGGGACTAGGGGTTGAGCAGTACTTC
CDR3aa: CASSAPGLGVEQYF

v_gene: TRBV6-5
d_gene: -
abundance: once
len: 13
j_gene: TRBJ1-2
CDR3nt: TGTGCCAGCACCCCGGCCTCGGGCTATGGCTACACCTTC
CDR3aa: CASTPASGYGYTF

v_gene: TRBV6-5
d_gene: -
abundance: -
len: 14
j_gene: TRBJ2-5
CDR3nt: TGTGCCAGCAGTTACTCGCGTAGGGCGGAGACCCAGTACTTC
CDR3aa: CASSYSRRAETQYF

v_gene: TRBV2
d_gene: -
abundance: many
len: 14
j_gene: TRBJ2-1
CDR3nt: TGTGCCAGCAACGGGGCCCAGAGGGGCAATGAGCAGTTCTTC
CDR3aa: CASNGAQRGNEQFF

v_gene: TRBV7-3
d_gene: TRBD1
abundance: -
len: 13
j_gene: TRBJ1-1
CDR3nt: TGTGCCAGCAGCTGGACAGGGGGCACTGAAGCTTTCTTT
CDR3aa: CASSWTGGTEAFF

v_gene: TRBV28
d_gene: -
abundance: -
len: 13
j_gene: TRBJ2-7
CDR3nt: TGTGCCAGCAGTGTCGGCCCTTTCTACGAGCAGTACTTC
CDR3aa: CASSVGPFYEQYF

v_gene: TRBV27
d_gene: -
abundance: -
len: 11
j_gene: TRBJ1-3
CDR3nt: TGTGCCAGCAGCCGGCGAAACACCATATATTTT
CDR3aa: CASSRRNTIYF

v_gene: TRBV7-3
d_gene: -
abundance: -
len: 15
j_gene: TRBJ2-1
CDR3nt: TGTGCCAGCAGCCCCGCGAGGGTATCCTACAATGAGCAGTTCTTC
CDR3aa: CASSPARVSYNEQFF

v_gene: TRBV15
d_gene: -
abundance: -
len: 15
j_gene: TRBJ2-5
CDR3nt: TGTGCCACCAGCAGAGATACGTGGCCGGAAGAGACCCAGTACTTC
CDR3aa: CATSRDTWPEETQYF

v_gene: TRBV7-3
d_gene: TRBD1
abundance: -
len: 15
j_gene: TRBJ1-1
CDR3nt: TGTGCCAGCAGACTAACAGGGGGCGGGGACACTGAAGCTTTCTTT
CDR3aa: CASRLTGGGDTEAFF

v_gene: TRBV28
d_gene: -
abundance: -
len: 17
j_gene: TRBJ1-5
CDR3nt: TGTGCCAGCAGCCCTATACAGGGTATATGGCTCAATCAGCCCCAGCATTTT
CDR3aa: CASSPIQGIWLNQPQHF

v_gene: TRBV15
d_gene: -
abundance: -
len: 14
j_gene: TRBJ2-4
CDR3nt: TGTGCCACCAGCAGAGATTTGGCTGGGAACATTCAGTACTTC
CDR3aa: CATSRDLAGNIQYF

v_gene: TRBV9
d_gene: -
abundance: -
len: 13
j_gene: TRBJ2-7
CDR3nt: TGTGCCAGCAGCGTGGGTCCCACCTACGAGCAGTACTTC
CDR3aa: CASSVGPTYEQYF

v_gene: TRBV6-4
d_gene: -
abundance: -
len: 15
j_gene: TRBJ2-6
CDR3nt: TGTGCCAGCAGTGAGTTAGGCTCTGGGGCCAACGTCCTGACTTTC
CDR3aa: CASSELGSGANVLTF

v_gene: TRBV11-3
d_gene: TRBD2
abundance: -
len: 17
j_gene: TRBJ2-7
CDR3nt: TGTGCCAGCAGCTTAGATTTGAGACTAGCGGGAGTCTGCGAGCAGTACTTC
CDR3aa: CASSLDLRLAGVCEQYF

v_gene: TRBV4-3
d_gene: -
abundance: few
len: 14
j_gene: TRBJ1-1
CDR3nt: TGCGCCAGCAGCCACCCTGGGGGGGACACTGAAGCTTTCTTT
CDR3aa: CASSHPGGDTEAFF

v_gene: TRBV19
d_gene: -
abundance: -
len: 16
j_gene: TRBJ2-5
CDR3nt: TGTGCCAGTAGTATGGGGGGCTCCCGGGGGAGGGAGACCCAGTACTTC
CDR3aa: CASSMGGSRGRETQYF

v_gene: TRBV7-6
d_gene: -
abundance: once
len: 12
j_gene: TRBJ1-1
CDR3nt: TGTGCCAGCAGCCCGGTACAGCTTGAAGCTTTCTTT
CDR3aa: CASSPVQLEAFF

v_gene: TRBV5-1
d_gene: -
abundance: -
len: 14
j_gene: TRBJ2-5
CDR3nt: TGCGCCAGCAGCTTTGCGGGGGCCGAAGAGACCCAGTACTTC
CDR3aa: CASSFAGAEETQYF

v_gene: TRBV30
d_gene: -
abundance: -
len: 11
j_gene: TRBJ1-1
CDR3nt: TGTGCCTGGAGGGCGGGGTGGGGAGCTTTCTTT
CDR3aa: CAWRAGWGAFF

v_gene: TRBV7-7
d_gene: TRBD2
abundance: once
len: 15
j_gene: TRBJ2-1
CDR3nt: TGTGCTAGCAGCATGGGACTAGCGGGAGCTGATGAGCAGTTCTTC
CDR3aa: CASSMGLAGADEQFF

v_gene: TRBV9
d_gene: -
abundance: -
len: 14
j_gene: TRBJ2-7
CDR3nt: TGTGCCAGCAGCGTAGGAATGTCCACCTACGAGCAGTACTTC
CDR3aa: CASSVGMSTYEQYF

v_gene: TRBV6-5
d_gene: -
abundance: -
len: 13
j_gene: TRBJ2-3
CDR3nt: TGTGCCAGCAGTTACTTGTTTGGCGATACGCAGTATTTT
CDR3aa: CASSYLFGDTQYF

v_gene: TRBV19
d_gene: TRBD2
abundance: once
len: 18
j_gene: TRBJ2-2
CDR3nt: TGTGCCAGTAGTCCGCGGACTAGCGGGAGGACTTTGACCGGGGAGCTGTTTTTT
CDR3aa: CASSPRTSGRTLTGELFF

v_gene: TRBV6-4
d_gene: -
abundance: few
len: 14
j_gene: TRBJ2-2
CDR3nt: TGTGCCAGCAGTGATTCCGGAGACACCGGGGAGCTGTTTTTT
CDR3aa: CASSDSGDTGELFF

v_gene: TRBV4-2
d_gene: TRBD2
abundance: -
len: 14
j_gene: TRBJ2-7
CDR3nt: TGTGCCAGCAACACCGGGGGGGAGTCCTCCGAGCAGTACTTC
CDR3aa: CASNTGGESSEQYF

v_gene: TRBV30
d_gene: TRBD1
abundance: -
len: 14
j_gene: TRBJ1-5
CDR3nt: TGTGCCTGGGCCCCGGGACAGGGAAATCAGCCCCAGCATTTT
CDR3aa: CAWAPGQGNQPQHF

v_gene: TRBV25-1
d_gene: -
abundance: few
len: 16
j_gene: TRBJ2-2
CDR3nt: TGTGCCAGCAGTGGGACAGCAAGCGCGAACACCGGGGAGCTGTTTTTT
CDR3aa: CASSGTASANTGELFF

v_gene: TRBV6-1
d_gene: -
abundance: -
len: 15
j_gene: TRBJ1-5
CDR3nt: TGTGCCAGCAGTGTACAGGGTTTGGGCAATCAGCCCCAGCATTTT
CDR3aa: CASSVQGLGNQPQHF

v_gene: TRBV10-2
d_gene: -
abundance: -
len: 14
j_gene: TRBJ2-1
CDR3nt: TGCGCCAGCAGGGAGACCGCGATTGGATATGAGCAGTTCTTC
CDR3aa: CASRETAIGYEQFF

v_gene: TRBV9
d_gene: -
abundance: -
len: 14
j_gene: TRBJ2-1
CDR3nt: TGTGCCAGCAGCGCTGGACAGCAAGGGGGTGAGCAGTTCTTC
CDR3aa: CASSAGQQGGEQFF

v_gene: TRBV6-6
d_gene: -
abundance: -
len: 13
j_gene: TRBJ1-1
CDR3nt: TGTGCCACCGCCTGGGGGGGGAGCACTGAAGCTTTCTTT
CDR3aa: CATAWGGSTEAFF

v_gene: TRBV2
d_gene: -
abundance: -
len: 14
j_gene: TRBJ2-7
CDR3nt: TGTGCCAGCAGTGAATCCCTACGGCTATGGGAGCAGTACTTC
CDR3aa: CASSESLRLWEQYF

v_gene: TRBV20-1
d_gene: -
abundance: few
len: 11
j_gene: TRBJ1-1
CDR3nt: TGCAGTGCTAGAATGTTTTTTGAAGCTTTCTTT
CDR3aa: CSARMFFEAFF

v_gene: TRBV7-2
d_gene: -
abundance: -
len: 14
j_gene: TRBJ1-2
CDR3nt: TGTGCCAGCAGCTTATTTTATGGGACTAATGGCTACACCTTC
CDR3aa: CASSLFYGTNGYTF

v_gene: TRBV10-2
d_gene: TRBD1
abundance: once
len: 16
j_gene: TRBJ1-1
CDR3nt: TGCGCCAGCAGTGACCCCACGACAGGGGGTGGCACTGAAGCTTTCTTT
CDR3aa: CASSDPTTGGGTEAFF

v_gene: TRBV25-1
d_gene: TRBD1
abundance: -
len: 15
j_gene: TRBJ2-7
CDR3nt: TGTGCCAGCAGTTCACGGGGGACAGGCCCAACACCGCAGTACTTC
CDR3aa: CASSSRGTGPTPQYF

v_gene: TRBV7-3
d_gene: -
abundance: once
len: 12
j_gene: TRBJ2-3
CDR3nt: TGTGCCAGCAGCCAGAGGGCTGATACGCAGTATTTT
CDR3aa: CASSQRADTQYF

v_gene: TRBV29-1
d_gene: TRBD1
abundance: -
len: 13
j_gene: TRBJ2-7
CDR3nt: TGCAGCGGGAGGGAGGGACAGGGGCGCGAGCAGTACTTC
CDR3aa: CSGREGQGREQYF